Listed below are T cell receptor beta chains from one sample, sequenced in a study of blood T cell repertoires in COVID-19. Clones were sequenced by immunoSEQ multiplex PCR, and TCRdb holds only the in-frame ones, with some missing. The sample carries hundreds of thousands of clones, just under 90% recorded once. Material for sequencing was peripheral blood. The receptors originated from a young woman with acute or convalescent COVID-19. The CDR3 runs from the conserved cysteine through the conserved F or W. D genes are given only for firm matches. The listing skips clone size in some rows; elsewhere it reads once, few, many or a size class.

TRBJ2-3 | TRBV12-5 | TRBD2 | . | TGTGCTAGTCAAAGACTAGCGGGGGGGATGACAGATACGCAGTATTTT | CASQRLAGGMTDTQYF
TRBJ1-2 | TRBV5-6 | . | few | TGTGCCAGCAGCTTGATAGGAACAGGGTCGGGTGGCTACACCTTC | CASSLIGTGSGGYTF
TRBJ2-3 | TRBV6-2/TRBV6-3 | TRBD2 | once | TGTGCCAGCAGCTCCTCCACTAGCGGGGGGCGGTTTAGCACAGATACGCAGTATTTT | CASSSSTSGGRFSTDTQYF
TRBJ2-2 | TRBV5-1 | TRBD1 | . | TGCGCCAGCAGCTCGCTCCTACAGGGGGCGGACACCGGGGAGCTGTTTTTT | CASSSLLQGADTGELFF
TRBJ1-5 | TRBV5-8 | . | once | TGTGCCAGCAGCTTCAACTGGGGCCAGCCCCAGCATTTT | CASSFNWGQPQHF
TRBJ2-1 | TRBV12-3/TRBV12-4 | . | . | TGTGCCAGCAGGGGGACTGAAAACAATGAGCAGTTCTTC | CASRGTENNEQFF
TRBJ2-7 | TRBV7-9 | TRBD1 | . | TGTGCCAGCAGCCCTAGGACAGGGGTCTACGAGCAGTACTTC | CASSPRTGVYEQYF
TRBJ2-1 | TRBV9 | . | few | TGTGCCAGCAGCGTAGGACGGGTGGAGGGCTACAATGAGCAGTTCTTC | CASSVGRVEGYNEQFF
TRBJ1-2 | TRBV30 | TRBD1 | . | TGTGCCTGGAGTGGACAGGGGGGCTATGGCTACACCTTC | CAWSGQGGYGYTF
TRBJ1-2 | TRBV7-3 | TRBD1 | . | TGTGCCAGCAGCTTCCAGGGGACAGAAAGCTATGGCTACACCTTC | CASSFQGTESYGYTF
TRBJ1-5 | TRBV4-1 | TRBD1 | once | TGCGCCAGCAGCCAGGGGACAGCCACAGGGGCCCAGCATTTT | CASSQGTATGAQHF
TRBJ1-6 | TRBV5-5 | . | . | TGTGCCAGCAGCTCGATGACCGACGGGGTTTCACCCCTCCACTTT | CASSSMTDGVSPLHF
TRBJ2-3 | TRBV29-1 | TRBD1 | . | TGCAGCGTGGCAGGGGACAGGGGCTATGGGGATACGCAGTATTTT | CSVAGDRGYGDTQYF
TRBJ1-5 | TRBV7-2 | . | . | TGTGCCAGCAGCGACAGGACCGGTCAGCCCCAGCATTTT | CASSDRTGQPQHF
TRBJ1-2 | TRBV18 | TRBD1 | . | TGTGCCAGCTCACCGACTGGGGACAGGGGAGGTGGCTACACCTTC | CASSPTGDRGGGYTF
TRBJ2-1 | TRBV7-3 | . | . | TGTGCCAGCAGCCTTCAACCTACAGTGAGCTCCTACAATGAGCAGTTCTTC | CASSLQPTVSSYNEQFF
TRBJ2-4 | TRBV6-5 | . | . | TGTGCCAGCACTCGGACTTTGGACATTCAGTACTTC | CASTRTLDIQYF
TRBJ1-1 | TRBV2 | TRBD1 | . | TGTGCCAGCAGTACAGGGGGCACCACTGAAGCTTTCTTT | CASSTGGTTEAFF
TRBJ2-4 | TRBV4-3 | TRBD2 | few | TGCGCCAGCAGCCAAGGGACTAGCGGGGAGGGAAACATTCAGTACTTC | CASSQGTSGEGNIQYF
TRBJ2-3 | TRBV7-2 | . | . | TGTGCCAGCAGCTTAGCGGGGGGGCCCACAGATACGCAGTATTTT | CASSLAGGPTDTQYF
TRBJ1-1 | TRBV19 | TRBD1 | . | TGTGCCAGTACCCGGCGACAGGGCACTGAAGCTTTCTTT | CASTRRQGTEAFF
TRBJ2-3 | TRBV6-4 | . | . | TGTGCCAGCAGCCCTGACCCCGGCGGCCGCACAGATACGCAGTATTTT | CASSPDPGGRTDTQYF
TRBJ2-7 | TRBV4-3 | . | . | TGCGCCAGCAGCCAAGAGGTAATGAGCTCCTACGAGCAGTACTTC | CASSQEVMSSYEQYF
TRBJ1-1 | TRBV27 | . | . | TGTGCCAGCAGTTCGCCAGGGGCAAACACTGAAGCTTTCTTT | CASSSPGANTEAFF
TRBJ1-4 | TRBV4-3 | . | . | TGCGCCAGCAGCCAAGATACGAGTGAAAAACTGTTTTTT | CASSQDTSEKLFF
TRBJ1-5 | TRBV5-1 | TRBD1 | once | TGCGCCAGCAGCTTGGAGGGGGCCAATCAGCCCCAGCATTTT | CASSLEGANQPQHF
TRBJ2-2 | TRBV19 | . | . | TGTGCCAGTAATGCAGGAATCACCGGGGAGCTGTTTTTT | CASNAGITGELFF
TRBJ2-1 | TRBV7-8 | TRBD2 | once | TGTGCCAGCAGCTTAGCGGCAGCGGGGGGCAACAATGAGCAGTTCTTC | CASSLAAAGGNNEQFF
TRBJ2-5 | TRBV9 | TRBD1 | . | TGTGCCAGCAGTGATCCTCGGACAGGGCCCTTACAAGAGACCCAGTACTTC | CASSDPRTGPLQETQYF
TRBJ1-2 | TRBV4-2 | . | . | TGTGCCAGCAGCCAAGAAAGAGCGCCACAGGCCCGATGGGGCTACACCTTC | CASSQERAPQARWGYTF
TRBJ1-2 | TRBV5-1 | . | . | TGCGCCAGCAGCTTGGAGGGTTGGCGAGGGGGCTACACCTTC | CASSLEGWRGGYTF
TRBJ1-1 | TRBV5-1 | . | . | TGCGCCAGCAGCGGAGGGAACGCAGCTTTCTTT | CASSGGNAAFF
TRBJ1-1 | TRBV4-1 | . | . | TGCGCCAGCAGCCAAGACAGGATCATGAACACTGAAGCTTTCTTT | CASSQDRIMNTEAFF
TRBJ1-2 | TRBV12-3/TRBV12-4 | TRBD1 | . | TGTGCCAGCAGCCGGGACAGATTCTATGGCTACACCTTC | CASSRDRFYGYTF
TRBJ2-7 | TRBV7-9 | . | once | TGTGCCAGCAGCCCAGGCTCTGGTTCCCCCTACGAGCAGTACTTC | CASSPGSGSPYEQYF
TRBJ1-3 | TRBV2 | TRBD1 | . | TGTGCCAGCAGTGGACAGGGGCTGGGCGCTTCTGGAAACACCATATATTTT | CASSGQGLGASGNTIYF
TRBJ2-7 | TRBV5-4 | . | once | TGTGCCAGCAGCTTGGAACCAGGCTACGAGCAGTACTTC | CASSLEPGYEQYF
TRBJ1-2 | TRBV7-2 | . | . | TGTGCCAGCAGCTTAGGAATCTGGAGGACGACGCCTAATAACTATGGCTACACCTTC | CASSLGIWRTTPNNYGYTF
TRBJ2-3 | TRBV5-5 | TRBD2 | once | TGTGCCAGCAGCCCGACTAAGGGACTAGCGGGGGGGCGGGGAGATACGCAGTATTTT | CASSPTKGLAGGRGDTQYF
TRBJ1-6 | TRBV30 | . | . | TGTGCCTGCCCGATGGAGGGGAATTCACCCCTCCACTTT | CACPMEGNSPLHF
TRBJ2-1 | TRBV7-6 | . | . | TGTGCCAGCAGCCTCATCTCCGGGACAAATGATTTGTATTGGTTCGATGAGCAGTTCTTC | CASSLISGTNDLYWFDEQFF
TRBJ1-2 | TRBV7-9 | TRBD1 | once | TGTGCCAGCAGCTTAGAGGCAGGGGGCTATGGCTACACCTTC | CASSLEAGGYGYTF
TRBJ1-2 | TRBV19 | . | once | TGTGCCAGTAGTATCCAGGGGAGAGGAGGCTATGGCTACACCTTC | CASSIQGRGGYGYTF
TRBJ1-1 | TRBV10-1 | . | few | TGCGCCAGCAGTGTTACAGGGAACACTGAAGCTTTCTTT | CASSVTGNTEAFF
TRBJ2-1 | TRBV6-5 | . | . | TGTGCCACTCGCCCGGGGGGCATGGTCTATGAGCAGTTCTTC | CATRPGGMVYEQFF
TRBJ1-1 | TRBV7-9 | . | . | TGTGCCAGCAGCTTAGTAAGCCGCAGGACTGAAGCTTTCTTT | CASSLVSRRTEAFF
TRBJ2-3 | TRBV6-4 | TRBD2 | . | TGTGCCAGCAGTGAAGCAGCGGGGGGCCCCACAGATACGCAGTATTTT | CASSEAAGGPTDTQYF
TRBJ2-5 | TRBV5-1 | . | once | TGCGCCAGCAGCTTGGGCCGTTGGGGGGGCCCCCGGACTCAAGAGACCCAGTACTTC | CASSLGRWGGPRTQETQYF
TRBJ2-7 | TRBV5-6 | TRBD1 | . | TGTGCCAGCAGAACGACCGGGACAGGGTATTCCTACGAGCAGTACTTC | CASRTTGTGYSYEQYF
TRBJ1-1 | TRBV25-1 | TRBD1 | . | TGTGCCAGCAGTGAATGGACGGACAGGGGAAGGGGTGAAGCTTTCTTT | CASSEWTDRGRGEAFF
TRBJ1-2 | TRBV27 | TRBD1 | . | TGTGCCAGCAGTTCACACGACAGGGGCCCTAACTATGGCTACACCTTC | CASSSHDRGPNYGYTF
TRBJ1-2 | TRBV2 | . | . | TGTGCCAGCAGTGAAGCGGAGGACCCTTATGGCTACACCTTC | CASSEAEDPYGYTF
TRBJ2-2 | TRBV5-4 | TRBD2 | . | TGTGCCAGCAGCTTGGGTGCTAGCGGCGGGGAGCTGTTTTTT | CASSLGASGGELFF
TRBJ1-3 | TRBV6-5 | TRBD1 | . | TGTGCCAGCAGTTACTCGTTCACAGGGGCGGGAAACACCATATATTTT | CASSYSFTGAGNTIYF
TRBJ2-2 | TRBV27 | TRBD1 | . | TGTGCCAGCAGTCCACTTCGGACAGGGGGGAACACCGGGGAGCTGTTTTTT | CASSPLRTGGNTGELFF
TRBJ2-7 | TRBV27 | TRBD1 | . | TGTGCCAGCAGTGGGACAGGTCGCTACGAGCAGTACTTC | CASSGTGRYEQYF
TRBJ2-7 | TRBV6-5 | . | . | TGTGCCAGCAGTTACCGGAGGGCCCGGCCCTACGAGCAGTACTTC | CASSYRRARPYEQYF
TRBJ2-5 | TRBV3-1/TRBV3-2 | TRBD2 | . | TGTGCCAGCAGCCAACCCCGAGGGCGCGAAGCGGGGGGTGCGGAGACCCAGTACTTC | CASSQPRGREAGGAETQYF
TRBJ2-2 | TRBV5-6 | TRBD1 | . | TGTGCCAGCAGCTTGGACAGGGGTGGAACCGGGGAGCTGTTTTTT | CASSLDRGGTGELFF